Listed here are 31 T cell receptor beta chains from one sample, sequenced in a study of cytomegalovirus exposure and HLA in healthy donors. With 60 Vbeta and 13 Jbeta primers, the PCR was carried out. Sequencing was performed with immunoSEQ multiplex PCR; in TCRdb, only in-frame clones are kept and a portion is missing. The sample includes fewer than 120,000 clones, around 88% of them seen just once. Sequenced material: PBMCs. These receptors originate from a man in his forties in good health and CMV-seronegative.

This chain uses TRBV4-3 with TRBJ2-3, with no clear D. V lost 0 bases, J lost 5 bases, and 6 bases lay in between. This CDR3 has 13 amino acids. CDR1 is LGHNA, CDR2 YSLEER, per germline. CDR3 in amino acids: CASSQEGRDTQYF. The CDR3 nucleotides read TGCGCCAGCAGCCAAGAGGGCCGAGATACGCAGTATTTT.

The chain is built from TRBV6-1 and TRBJ1-1; D perhaps matches TRBD1 (5 bases). V was clipped by 6 bases and J by 5 bases, with 13 bases between them. This CDR3 has 13 amino acids. The germline V gene has CDR1 MNHNS and CDR2 SASEGT. The CDR3 DNA reads as TGTGCCAGCAGCCCCCCCGGGGGAACTGAAGCTTTCTTT. This translates into CASSPPGGTEAFF.

The chain couples TRBV6-1 to TRBJ1-6; D remains ambiguous. The CDR3 is 13 residues long. The germline V gene has CDR1 MNHNS and CDR2 SASEGT. Trimming left V 10 bases short and J 7 bases short, with 14 bases between. As DNA, the CDR3 is TGTGCCATCTCCGACGGGAAAAATTCACCCCTCCACTTT. Encoded protein: CAISDGKNSPLHF.

The CDR3 bases are TGTGCCAGCAGTACAGGGGTCCGAGAAGAGACCCAGTACTTC. Encoded protein: CASSTGVREETQYF. The gene calls are TRBV28 and TRBJ2-5; 7 nucleotides line up with TRBD1. Germline-derived CDR1 and CDR2 are MDHEN and SYDVKM. The J segment lost 3 bases and the V segment lost 5 bases, leaving 6 bases of the junction unmatched. The CDR3 totals 14 residues.

The gene calls are TRBV27 and TRBJ1-5, with 8 bases lining up with TRBD1. In germline, CDR1 is MNHEY, CDR2 SMNVEV (reference sequence). V lost 2 bases and J lost 7; bases outside the gene matches: 10. The CDR3 totals 16 residues. The CDR3 DNA reads TGTGCCAGCAGTTTACGGTATGGACAGGGTGGGCAGCCCCAGCATTTT. Its protein is CASSLRYGQGGQPQHF.

In DNA, the CDR3 is TGCGCCAGCAGCCAAGGGCTGATTGAAAAACTGTTTTTT. As protein: CASSQGLIEKLFF. This chain uses TRBV4-1 with TRBJ1-4; D is unclear. V shed 1 base and J shed 7 bases, with 7 bases lying between them. CDR3 length: 13 residues. In germline, CDR1 is MGHRA, CDR2 YSYEKL.

CDR3: CASSERGSEQFF. For the CDR3, the DNA is TGTGCCAGCAGTGAAAGGGGCAGTGAGCAGTTCTTC. This chain uses TRBV2 with TRBJ2-1; D might be TRBD1 (5 bases). CDR3 size: 12 residues. Trimming removed 2 bases from V and 9 bases from J, with 8 bases in between. Germline V CDR1 and CDR2: SNHLY, FYNNEI.

V usage is TRBV15 and J usage is TRBJ2-7; D is unresolved. The V end lost 1 base, the J end lost 0 bases, and 10 bases lay between the germline ends. The CDR3 runs 15 residues. The germline V gene encodes CDR1 LNHNV and CDR2 YYDKDF (reference sequence). CDR3 nucleotide sequence: TGTGCCACCAGCAGAGGGAACAGAATCTCCTACGAGCAGTACTTC. Its translation is CATSRGNRISYEQYF.

In its sample, this clone was seen a few times. The chain combines TRBV4-2 with TRBJ2-1, with 14 positions matching TRBD2. V gave up 4 bases and J gave up 8 bases; unmatched junction bases: 10. The CDR3 is made up of 17 amino acids. Germline V gene data show CDR1 as LGHNA and CDR2 as YNFKEQ. The CDR3 sequence is CASSPRLAGGLVDEQFF. The CDR3 DNA sequence: TGTGCCAGCAGCCCCCGACTAGCGGGGGGGCTGGTCGATGAGCAGTTCTTC.

V is TRBV7-3 and J is TRBJ1-1, with D possibly matching TRBD1 (5 bases). With 3 bases removed from V and 2 bases from J, the gap between germline ends came to 10 bases. This CDR3 is 14 amino acids long. Germline values: CDR1 SGHTA, CDR2 FQGTGA. The CDR3 DNA reads TGTGCCAGCAGCTTCGACAGAGTTAACACTGAAGCTTTCTTT. This translates into CASSFDRVNTEAFF. Filled out from reference TRBV7-3 and TRBJ1-1, the complete variable domain reads GAGVSQTPSNKVTEKGKYVELRCDPISGHTALYWYRQSLGQGPEFLIYFQGTGAADDSGLPNDRFFAVRPEGSVSTLKIQRTERGDSAVYLCASSFDRVNTEAFFGQGTRLTVV.

The chain couples TRBV7-6 to TRBJ1-1; TRBD1 matches at 8 bases. Unmatched junction bases numbered 2, after V lost 4 bases and J lost 1 base. The CDR3 extends over 14 amino acids. Germline lookup yields CDR1 SGHVS and CDR2 FNYEAQ. The CDR3 here is CASSSGTGNTEAFF. CDR3 bases: TGTGCCAGCAGCTCCGGGACAGGGAACACTGAAGCTTTCTTT.

The V gene is TRBV7-2, the J gene TRBJ1-6; 7 bases agree with TRBD1. The CDR3 contains 15 residues. Germline CDR1 reads SGHTA; CDR2 reads FQGNSA. The V segment lost 4 bases and the J segment 3 bases; nucleotides outside the gene matches: 3. The CDR3 region is CASSYGQDYNSPLHF. The CDR3 DNA follows: TGTGCCAGCAGCTACGGACAGGACTATAATTCACCCCTCCACTTT.

The rearrangement joins TRBV4-1 to TRBJ2-7; D not resolved. With 0 bases removed from V and 4 bases from J, the gap between germline ends came to 13 bases. The germline gives CDR1 MGHRA, CDR2 YSYEKL. This CDR3 spans 15 amino acids. CDR3 coding DNA: TGCGCCAGCAGCCAAGAGCAGTGGGCATCTTACGAGCAGTACTTC. It specifies CASSQEQWASYEQYF.

The chain employs TRBV9 and TRBJ2-2, with 15 bases fitting TRBD2. Per the germline V gene, CDR1 is SGDLS and CDR2 is YYNGEE. V dropped 2 bases and J dropped 7; count of bases not matched to a gene: 6. The CDR3 runs to 17 residues. The CDR3 reads CASSVGLAGGPGGELFF. CDR3 nucleotide sequence: TGTGCCAGCAGCGTCGGACTAGCGGGGGGGCCAGGCGGGGAGCTGTTTTTT.

The rearrangement uses TRBV5-1 and TRBJ2-7, with 10 bases fitting TRBD2. Germline V gene sequence: CDR1 SGHRS, CDR2 YFSETQ. Trimming at V came to 10 bases and at J to 1 base, leaving 23 bases not matched to a gene. The CDR3 runs to 19 residues. The CDR3 DNA reads as TGCGCCGGAGAGAGGGAAGAAGGACCGGGACTAGCGTTATCCTACGAGCAGTACTTC. This gives the protein CAGEREEGPGLALSYEQYF.

V and J are TRBV7-2 and TRBJ1-2; 9 bases map to TRBD1. CDR3 length: 15 amino acids. J gave up 8 bases and V 4 bases, and 11 bases lay outside the gene matches. Germline V gene data show CDR1 as SGHTA and CDR2 as FQGNSA. The CDR3 spells CASSYLTGGVGGYTF. In DNA form, the CDR3 reads TGTGCCAGCAGCTACCTAACAGGGGGCGTCGGCGGCTACACCTTC.

This sequence joins TRBV15 and TRBJ2-3; perhaps TRBD2 as D (5 bases). There are 15 residues in the CDR3. From germline, CDR1 is LNHNV and CDR2 YYDKDF (reference sequence). V dropped 1 base and J dropped 4 bases, with 12 bases sitting between them. The CDR3 DNA reads as TGTGCCACCAGCAGAGGAGAGGGTAGCGCAGATACGCAGTATTTT. As protein: CATSRGEGSADTQYF.

The sample holds a few counts of this clone. The chain combines TRBV30 with TRBJ1-5; 9 bases agree with TRBD1. The trim removed 4 bases at V and 5 bases at J, leaving 3 bases unmatched. The germline V gene has CDR1 GTSNPN and CDR2 SVGIG (reference sequence). CDR3 length equals 13 residues. CDR3 loop: CAWNRQGDQPQHF. CDR3 bases: TGTGCCTGGAACAGACAGGGGGATCAGCCCCAGCATTTT.

In nucleotides, the CDR3 is TGCGCCAGCAGCTTGGGGCAGGGCAGCCGCTCGGGAAACACCATATATTTT. Its protein product is CASSLGQGSRSGNTIYF. The V and J genes are TRBV5-1 and TRBJ1-3; D possibly corresponds to TRBD1 (5 bases). This CDR3 spans 17 amino acids. With 0 bases removed from V and 4 bases from J, the gap between germline ends came to 17 bases. The V gene's germline CDR1 is SGHRS and CDR2 YFSETQ. Full variable domain (missing parts from reference TRBV5-1 and TRBJ1-3): KAGVTQTPRYLIKTRGQQVTLSCSPISGHRSVSWYQQTPGQGLQFLFEYFSETQRNKGNFPGRFSGRQFSNSRSEMNVSTLELGDSALYLCASSLGQGSRSGNTIYFGEGSWLTVV.

V is TRBV9 and J is TRBJ1-1, with 7 bases matching TRBD1. J was trimmed by 6 bases and V by 4 bases; bases with no gene match: 9. The germline CDR1 and CDR2 sequences are SGDLS and YYNGEE. The CDR3 has 14 residues. The CDR3 is CASSPPRGWSEAFF. CDR3 coding DNA: TGTGCCAGCAGCCCACCCAGGGGGTGGTCTGAAGCTTTCTTT.

The chain is built from TRBV5-1 and TRBJ2-2; D possibly corresponds to TRBD1 (6 bases). The CDR3 sequence is 13 residues long. The germline CDR1 and CDR2 sequences are SGHRS and YFSETQ. V lost 0 bases and J lost 7, with 7 bases in between. In DNA form, the CDR3 reads TGCGCCAGCAGCTTGGAGGGGGTCGGGGAGCTGTTTTTT. Protein sequence: CASSLEGVGELFF.

The V call is TRBV5-1, the J call TRBJ2-2; 8 nucleotides align to TRBD2. Trimming took 3 bases from V and 0 from J; bases not matched to a gene: 4. This CDR3 has 16 amino acids. Per the germline V gene, CDR1 is SGHRS and CDR2 is YFSETQ. The CDR3 DNA reads as TGCGCCAGCAGCTCCAGCGGGGGATCGAACACCGGGGAGCTGTTTTTT. Its translation: CASSSSGGSNTGELFF.

This sequence joins TRBV7-2 and TRBJ2-5, with 8 positions matching TRBD1. CDR3 length: 13 residues. Germline lookup yields CDR1 SGHTA and CDR2 FQGNSA. The junction had 1 base not matched to a gene; V was cut back by 4 bases and J by 3 bases. The DNA of the CDR3 is TGTGCCAGCAGCTCACAGGGGGAAGAGACCCAGTACTTC. Translated, it gives CASSSQGEETQYF.

This clone has a handful of counts. The chain uses TRBV29-1 and TRBJ2-7; 10 nucleotides line up with TRBD2. Unmatched junction bases numbered 5, after V lost 6 bases and J lost 3 bases. The CDR3 consists of 13 residues. From germline, CDR1 is SQVTM and CDR2 ANQGSEA. The CDR3 DNA is TGCAGCGTGGGACTAGCGAGGGGCTACGAGCAGTACTTC. Its protein is CSVGLARGYEQYF.

CDR3 sequence (DNA): TGTGCCAGCAGCTTAGTGGCTAGCGGGGGGATTAGGAATGAGCAGTTCTTC. Translating gives CASSLVASGGIRNEQFF. This chain links TRBV7-6 with TRBJ2-1, with 11 nucleotides matching TRBD2. This CDR3 contains 17 residues. Per germline, CDR1 SGHVS and CDR2 FNYEAQ. The trim removed 1 base at V and 7 bases at J, leaving 9 bases unmatched.

V and J are TRBV7-2 and TRBJ2-7; D is unresolved. Trimming pared 5 bases from V and 2 bases from J, leaving 13 bases between. The length of the CDR3 is 14 residues. Per germline, CDR1 SGHTA and CDR2 FQGNSA. CDR3 bases: TGTGCCAGCAGCCTCTTATACCGGGCCTACGAGCAGTACTTC. The encoded protein is CASSLLYRAYEQYF.

This clone was counted only a few times. This chain joins TRBV15 and TRBJ2-7; 10 bases match TRBD1. Losses at the gene ends were 6 bases for V and 2 bases for J; bases not matched to a gene: 4. The CDR3 covers 14 residues. CDR1 is LNHNV and CDR2 is YYDKDF in the germline V gene (reference sequence). The CDR3 nucleotides are TGTGCCACCAGAGAGGGACAGGGGCCCTACGAGCAGTACTTC. Translated, it gives CATREGQGPYEQYF. Full variable domain (outside the CDR3, taken from reference TRBV15 and TRBJ2-7): DAMVIQNPRYQVTQFGKPVTLSCSQTLNHNVMYWYQQKSSQAPKLLFHYYDKDFNNEADTPDNFQSRRPNTSFCFLDIRSPGLGDTAMYLCATREGQGPYEQYFGPGTRLTVT.

V is TRBV28 and J is TRBJ2-7, with 8 bases identical to TRBD2. CDR1 MDHEN and CDR2 SYDVKM come from the germline V gene. With 2 bases clipped from V and 4 bases from J, the junction kept 4 bases outside the gene matches. The CDR3 contains 14 residues. The chain's CDR3 is CASSLRGGAYEQYF. In nucleotides, the CDR3 is TGTGCCAGCAGTTTACGGGGGGGGGCTTACGAGCAGTACTTC.

The CDR3 DNA reads as TGTGCCAGCAGCCCCCGGGACATCCCCACAGATACGCAGTATTTT. Translating gives CASSPRDIPTDTQYF. The chain is built from TRBV9 and TRBJ2-3; D perhaps matches TRBD1 (6 bases). This CDR3 is built from 15 residues. Trimming cost V 4 bases and J 2 bases, with 14 bases left between them. Looked up from germline, CDR1 is SGDLS and CDR2 is YYNGEE.

The genes are TRBV5-1 and TRBJ2-7; 13 bases map to TRBD2. With V trimmed by 3 bases and J by 4 bases, 4 bases remained unmatched. The CDR3 is made up of 15 amino acids. Germline V gene lookup returns CDR1 SGHRS and CDR2 YFSETQ. The CDR3 bases are TGCGCCAGCAGCTCCTGGACTAGCGGGGGATACGAGCAGTACTTC. Its protein product is CASSSWTSGGYEQYF.

The V gene is TRBV18, the J gene TRBJ1-2, with a possible D match to TRBD1 (6 bases). Trimming took 6 bases from V and 6 from J, leaving 14 bases between them. The CDR3 is 13 residues long. The germline V gene has CDR1 KGHSH and CDR2 LQKENI. CDR3 sequence: CASSPGTLDGYTF. Written as DNA, the CDR3 is TGTGCCAGCTCCCCCGGGACACTGGATGGCTACACCTTC.